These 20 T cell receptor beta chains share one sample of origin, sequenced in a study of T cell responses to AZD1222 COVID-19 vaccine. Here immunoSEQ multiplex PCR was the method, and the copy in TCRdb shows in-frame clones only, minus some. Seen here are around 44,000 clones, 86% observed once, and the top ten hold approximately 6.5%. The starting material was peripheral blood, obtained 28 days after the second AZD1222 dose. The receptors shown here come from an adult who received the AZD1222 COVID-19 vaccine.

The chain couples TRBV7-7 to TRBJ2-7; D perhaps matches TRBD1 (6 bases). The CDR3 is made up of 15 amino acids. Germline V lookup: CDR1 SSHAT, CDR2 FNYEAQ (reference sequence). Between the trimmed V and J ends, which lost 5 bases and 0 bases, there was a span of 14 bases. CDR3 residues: CASSQEQGSSYEQYF. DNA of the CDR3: TGTGCCAGCAGCCAAGAACAGGGAAGCTCCTACGAGCAGTACTTC.

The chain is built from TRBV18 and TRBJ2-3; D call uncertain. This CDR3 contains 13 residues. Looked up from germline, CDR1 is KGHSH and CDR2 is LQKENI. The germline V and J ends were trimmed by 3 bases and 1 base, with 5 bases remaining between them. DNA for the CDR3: TGTGCCAGCTCACCCCCTGGCACAGATACGCAGTATTTT. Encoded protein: CASSPPGTDTQYF.

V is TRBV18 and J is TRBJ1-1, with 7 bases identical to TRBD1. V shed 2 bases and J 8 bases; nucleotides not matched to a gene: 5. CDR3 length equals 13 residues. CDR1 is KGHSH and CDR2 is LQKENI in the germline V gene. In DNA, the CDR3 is TGTGCCAGCTCACCAAACCAGGACAGGGAAGCTTTCTTT. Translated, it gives CASSPNQDREAFF.

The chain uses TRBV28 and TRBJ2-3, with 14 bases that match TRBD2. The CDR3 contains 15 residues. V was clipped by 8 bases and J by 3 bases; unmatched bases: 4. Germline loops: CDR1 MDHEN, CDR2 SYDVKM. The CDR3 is CASGRTSGRTDTQYF. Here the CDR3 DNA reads TGTGCCAGCGGCAGGACTAGCGGGAGGACAGATACGCAGTATTTT.

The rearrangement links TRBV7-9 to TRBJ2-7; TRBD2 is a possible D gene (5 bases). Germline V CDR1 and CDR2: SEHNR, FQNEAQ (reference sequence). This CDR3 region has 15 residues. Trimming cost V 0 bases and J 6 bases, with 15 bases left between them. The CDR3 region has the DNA TGTGCCAGCAGCTTAGCGTTGGGGTTAGAGGGCGAGCAGTACTTC. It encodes CASSLALGLEGEQYF.

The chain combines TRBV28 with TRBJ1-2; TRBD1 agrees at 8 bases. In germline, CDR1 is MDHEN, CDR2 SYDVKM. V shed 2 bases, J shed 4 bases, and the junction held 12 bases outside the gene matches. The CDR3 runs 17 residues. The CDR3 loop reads CASSLGAGGAIPYGYTF. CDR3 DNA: TGTGCCAGCAGTTTAGGGGCAGGGGGCGCGATCCCCTATGGCTACACCTTC.

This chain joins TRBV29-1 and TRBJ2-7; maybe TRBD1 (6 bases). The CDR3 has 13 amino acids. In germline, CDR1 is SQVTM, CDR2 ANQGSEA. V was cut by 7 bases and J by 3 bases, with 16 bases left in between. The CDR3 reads CSAGQGYYYEQYF. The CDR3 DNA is TGCAGCGCCGGGCAGGGGTACTACTACGAGCAGTACTTC.

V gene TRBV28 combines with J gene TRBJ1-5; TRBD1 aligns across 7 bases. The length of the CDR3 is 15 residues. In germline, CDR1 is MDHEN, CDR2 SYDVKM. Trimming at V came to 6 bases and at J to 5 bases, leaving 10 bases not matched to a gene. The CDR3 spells CASSPSSGTDQPQHF. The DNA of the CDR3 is TGTGCCAGCAGCCCCTCCTCCGGGACAGATCAGCCCCAGCATTTT.

The CDR3 coding sequence is TGTGCCAGCTCACCAAATAGGAAGGCCCGAGAGACCGGGGAGCTGTTTTTT. As protein: CASSPNRKARETGELFF. The genes are TRBV18 and TRBJ2-2; D uncertain. CDR3 length: 17 residues. Germline CDR1 and CDR2: KGHSH and LQKENI. With 2 bases removed from V and 5 bases from J, the gap between germline ends came to 18 bases.

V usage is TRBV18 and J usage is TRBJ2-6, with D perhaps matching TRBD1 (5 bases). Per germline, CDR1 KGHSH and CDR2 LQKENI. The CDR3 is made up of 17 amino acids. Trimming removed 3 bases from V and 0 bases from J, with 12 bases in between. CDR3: CASSPQQARSGANVLTF. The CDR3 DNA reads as TGTGCCAGCTCACCCCAACAGGCCCGCTCTGGGGCCAACGTCCTGACTTTC.

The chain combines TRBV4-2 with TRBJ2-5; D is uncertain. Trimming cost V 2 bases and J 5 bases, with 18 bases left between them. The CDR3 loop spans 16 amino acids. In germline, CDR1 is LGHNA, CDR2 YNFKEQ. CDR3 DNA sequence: TGTGCCAGCAGCCAATCTCCAGATTGGATGGCGGAGACCCAGTACTTC. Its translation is CASSQSPDWMAETQYF.

CDR3 amino acids: CASSIGTGGFASNQPQHF. The CDR3 DNA reads TGCGCCAGCAGCATCGGGACAGGGGGTTTCGCCAGCAATCAGCCCCAGCATTTT. The V and J genes are TRBV5-1 and TRBJ1-5, with 11 nucleotides matching TRBD1. The germline CDR1 and CDR2 sequences are SGHRS and YFSETQ. J lost 1 base, V lost 4 bases, and 10 bases had no gene match. CDR3 size: 18 residues.

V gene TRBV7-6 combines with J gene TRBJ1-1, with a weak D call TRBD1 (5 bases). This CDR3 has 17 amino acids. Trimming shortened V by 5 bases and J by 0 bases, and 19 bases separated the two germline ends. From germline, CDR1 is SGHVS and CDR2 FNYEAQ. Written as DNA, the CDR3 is TGTGCCAGCAGCCCAGGCAGGGCAGGGCGGGTGAACACTGAAGCTTTCTTT. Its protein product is CASSPGRAGRVNTEAFF.

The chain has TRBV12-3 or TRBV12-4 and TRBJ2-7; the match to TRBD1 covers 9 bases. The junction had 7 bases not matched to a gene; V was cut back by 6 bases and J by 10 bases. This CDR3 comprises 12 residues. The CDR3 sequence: CASRPGQGRQYF. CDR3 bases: TGTGCCAGCAGACCCGGACAGGGGCGCCAGTACTTC.

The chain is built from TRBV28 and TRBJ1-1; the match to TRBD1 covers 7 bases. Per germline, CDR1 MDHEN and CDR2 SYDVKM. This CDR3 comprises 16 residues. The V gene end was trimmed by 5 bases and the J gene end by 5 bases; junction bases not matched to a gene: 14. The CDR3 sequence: CASSETGAGVKTEAFF. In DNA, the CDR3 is TGTGCCAGCAGTGAAACAGGGGCGGGGGTAAAGACTGAAGCTTTCTTT.

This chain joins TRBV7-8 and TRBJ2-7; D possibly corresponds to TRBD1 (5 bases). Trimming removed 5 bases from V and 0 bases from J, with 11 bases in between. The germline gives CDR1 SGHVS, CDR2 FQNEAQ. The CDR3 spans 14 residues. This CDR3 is CASSPATASYEQYF. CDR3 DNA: TGTGCCAGCAGCCCCGCGACAGCCTCCTACGAGCAGTACTTC.

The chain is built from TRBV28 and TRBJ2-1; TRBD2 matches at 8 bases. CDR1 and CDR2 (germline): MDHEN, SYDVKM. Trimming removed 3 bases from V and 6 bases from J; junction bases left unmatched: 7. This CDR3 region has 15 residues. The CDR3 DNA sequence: TGTGCCAGCAGTTTTGGCGGGAGGAAGGGCAATGAGCAGTTCTTC. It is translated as CASSFGGRKGNEQFF.

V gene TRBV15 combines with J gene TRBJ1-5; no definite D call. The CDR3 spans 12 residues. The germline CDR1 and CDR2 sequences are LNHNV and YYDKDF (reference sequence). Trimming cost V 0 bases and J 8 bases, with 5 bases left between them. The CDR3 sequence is CATSRDLEPQHF. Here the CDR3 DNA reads TGTGCCACCAGCAGAGATCTGGAGCCCCAGCATTTT.

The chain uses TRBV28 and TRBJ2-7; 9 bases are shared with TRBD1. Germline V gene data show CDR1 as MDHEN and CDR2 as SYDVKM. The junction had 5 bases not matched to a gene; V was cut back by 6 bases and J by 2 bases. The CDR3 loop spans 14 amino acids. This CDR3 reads CASRTGQGTYEQYF. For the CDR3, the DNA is TGTGCCAGCAGAACCGGACAGGGGACCTACGAGCAGTACTTC.

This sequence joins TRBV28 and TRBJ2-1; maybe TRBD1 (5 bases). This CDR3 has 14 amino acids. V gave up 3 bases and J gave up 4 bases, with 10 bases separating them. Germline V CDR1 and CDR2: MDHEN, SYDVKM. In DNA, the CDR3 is TGTGCCAGCAGTTTTTTGACAGAATACAATGAGCAGTTCTTC. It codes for CASSFLTEYNEQFF.